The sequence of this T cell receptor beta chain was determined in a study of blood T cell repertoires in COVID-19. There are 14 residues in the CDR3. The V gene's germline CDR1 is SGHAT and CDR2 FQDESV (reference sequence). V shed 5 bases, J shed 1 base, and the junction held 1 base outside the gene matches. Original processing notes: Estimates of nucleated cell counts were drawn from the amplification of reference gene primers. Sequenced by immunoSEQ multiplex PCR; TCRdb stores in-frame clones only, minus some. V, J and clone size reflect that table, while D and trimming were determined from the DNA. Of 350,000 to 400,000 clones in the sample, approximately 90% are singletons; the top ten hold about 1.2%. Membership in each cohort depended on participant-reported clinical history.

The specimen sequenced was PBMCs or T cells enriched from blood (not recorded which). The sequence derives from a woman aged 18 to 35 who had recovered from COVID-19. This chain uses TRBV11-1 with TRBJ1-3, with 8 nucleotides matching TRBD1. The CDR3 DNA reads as TGTGCCAGCAGCAACAGGGGGTCTGGAAACACCATATATTTT. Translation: CASSNRGSGNTIYF.